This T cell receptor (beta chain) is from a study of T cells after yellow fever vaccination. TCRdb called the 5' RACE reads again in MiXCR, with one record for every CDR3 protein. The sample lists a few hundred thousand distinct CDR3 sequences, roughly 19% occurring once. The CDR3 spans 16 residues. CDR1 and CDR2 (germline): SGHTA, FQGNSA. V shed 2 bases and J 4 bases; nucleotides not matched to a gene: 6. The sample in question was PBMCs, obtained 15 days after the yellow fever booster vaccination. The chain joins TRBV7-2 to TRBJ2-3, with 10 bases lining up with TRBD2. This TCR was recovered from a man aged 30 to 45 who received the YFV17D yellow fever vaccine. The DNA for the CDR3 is TGTGCCAGCAGCTTAAGGCTAGCGGGAGTGTCAGATACGCAGTATTTT. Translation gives CASSLRLAGVSDTQYF.